These T cell receptor beta chains were read from a single sample in a study of T cell changes during pregnancy in multiple sclerosis. The assay was immunoSEQ multiplex PCR, and TCRdb's table has in-frame clones only and misses some. Altogether about 46,000 clones are present, more than 85% being singletons, with the ten largest covering roughly 9.1%. Sample: CD8+ T cells from peripheral blood mononuclear cells, taken after pregnancy. The receptors were gathered from a female donor with multiple sclerosis, enrolled in a pregnancy study. Each CDR3 is given without its conserved first and last residue.

cdr3_length j_call v_call cdr3_aa
13 TRBJ2-7 TRBV5-4 ASSLAGGDSYEQY
15 TRBJ2-2 TRBV5-6 ASSPDRGYANTGELF
13 TRBJ1-2 TRBV12-5 ASGLSGASNYGYT
14 TRBJ1-1 TRBV28 ASTEIGIGSYVEAF
13 TRBJ1-2 TRBV16 ASSPPQNQDDGYT
14 TRBJ2-2 TRBV2 ASSAEASGNTGELF
13 TRBJ1-2 TRBV6-1 ASSEPQILNYGYT
13 TRBJ2-5 TRBV18 ASSPPDHGEETQY
14 TRBJ2-2 TRBV27 ASSLRSGGNTGELF
13 TRBJ2-3 TRBV19 ASSTPFGPADTQY
13 TRBJ1-1 TRBV2 ARANTENMNTEAF
12 TRBJ2-7 TRBV7-9 ASSSGQGNYEQY
10 TRBJ2-1 TRBV6-1 ASSGPRNEQF
12 TRBJ1-1 TRBV19 ASSGQGAGTEAF
12 TRBJ1-1 TRBV15 ATSSEGQNTEAF
11 TRBJ2-2 TRBV25-1 ASTDKNTGELF
13 TRBJ1-5 TRBV19 ASSIRTGSGQPQH
13 TRBJ2-5 TRBV7-2 ASSWTGSYQETQY
14 TRBJ1-5 TRBV5-5 ASSSVEGSFNQPQH
12 TRBJ2-5 TRBV7-3 ASSPGQKQETQY
13 TRBJ2-7 TRBV12-5 ASDRSWDRSYEQY
11 TRBJ2-7 TRBV7-2 ATAPGQIYEQY
11 TRBJ1-1 TRBV5-5 ASSLDLSRGLG
13 TRBJ2-7 TRBV4-2 ASATETSGSYEQY
15 TRBJ2-3 TRBV4-1 ASQTSGGDGATDTQY
11 TRBJ2-7 TRBV27 ASSFVARYEQY
13 TRBJ2-2 TRBV4-3 ASSQVTGAAGELF
13 TRBJ1-1 TRBV5-1 ASSLVGVRNTEAF
12 TRBJ2-1 TRBV9 ASSPPGGYNEQF
15 TRBJ2-1 TRBV7-2 ASSLMLGGAAYNEQF
14 TRBJ2-7 TRBV4-2 ASSQDTSGGSYEQY
13 TRBJ1-1 TRBV14 ASSQAKGMWTEAF
12 TRBJ2-1 TRBV11-3 ASSSGLAGVEQF
14 TRBJ2-2 TRBV7-9 ASSLADSSNTGELF
11 TRBJ1-1 TRBV2 ASRETGGPEAF
13 TRBJ2-7 TRBV4-1 ASSHSWTLEYEQY
10 TRBJ1-1 TRBV14 ASSQVLPEAF
14 TRBJ2-5 TRBV5-4 ASSRGDRGGGETQY
13 TRBJ1-5 TRBV6-1 ASSADRASNQPQH
14 TRBJ2-1 TRBV4-2 ASSQDSGTRYNEQF
12 TRBJ2-5 TRBV11-2 ASSLVDRGETQY
11 TRBJ2-3 TRBV27 ATATGGTDTQY
13 TRBJ1-2 TRBV7-3 ASSPNGGFLYGYT
11 TRBJ1-2 TRBV9 ASSVGQDYGYT
16 TRBJ2-5 TRBV4-3 ASSQAGLAGGGQETQY
13 TRBJ2-5 TRBV7-2 ASSLGGMSGETQY
12 TRBJ2-7 TRBV5-1 ASSLVAGDGEQY
14 TRBJ2-1 TRBV15 ATSSDRSGPYNEQF
16 TRBJ1-5 TRBV18 ASSPEDRSVYSNQPQH
13 TRBJ1-4 TRBV2 ASSERQGVDEKLF
12 TRBJ2-7 TRBV11-2 ASSLGAGGYEQY
12 TRBJ2-5 TRBV5-4 ASSLLAGAETQY
15 TRBJ1-5 TRBV7-5 VSQAPRRGRLNQPQH
14 TRBJ2-1 TRBV7-9 ASRPPGHLNGDEQF
14 TRBJ1-1 TRBV19 ASIPGQGAVNTEAF
13 TRBJ1-2 TRBV2 ASSSEGFPNYGYT
16 TRBJ2-7 TRBV7-9 ASSLVGTESSRAYEQY
12 TRBJ2-6 TRBV12-5 ASGPPLGANVLT